These 18 T cell receptor beta chains share one sample of origin, sequenced in a study of graft-versus-host responses after intestinal transplantation. Assay: immunoSEQ multiplex PCR; the TCRdb copy retains only in-frame clones and omits some. Seen here are some 25,000 clones, approximately 96% observed once, and the top ten hold roughly 0.89%. The sequences come from PBMCs, collected nearly 31 days after intestinal transplant. These receptors were collected from a human patient who received an intestinal transplant, so some T cells may come from the graft donor.

V and J are TRBV27 and TRBJ2-2; either TRBD1 or TRBD2 may fit D (6 bases each). Trimming took 6 bases from V and 2 from J, leaving 16 bases between them. CDR1 MNHEY and CDR2 SMNVEV come from the germline V gene (reference sequence). The CDR3 extends over 16 amino acids. In DNA, the CDR3 is TGTGCCAGCAGGGTCTTAGGGGGGAGTAACACCGGGGAGCTGTTTTTT. Amino acids: CASRVLGGSNTGELFF.

The V and J genes are TRBV30 and TRBJ2-7; the D call may be TRBD1 or TRBD2 (5 bases each). This CDR3 contains 13 residues. The germline V gene has CDR1 GTSNPN and CDR2 SVGIG (reference sequence). Trimming removed 6 bases from V and 0 bases from J, with 12 bases in between. The CDR3 region has the DNA TGTGCCTGCCTCCGAGGGGCCTCCTACGAGCAGTACTTC. This gives the protein CACLRGASYEQYF.

The rearrangement links TRBV30 to TRBJ1-1; possible D gene TRBD1, 6 bases. The germline V gene encodes CDR1 GTSNPN and CDR2 SVGIG (reference sequence). This CDR3 has 12 amino acids. V was cut by 0 bases and J by 8 bases, with 10 bases left in between. CDR3 sequence: CAWSVLDREAFF. The CDR3 region has the DNA TGTGCCTGGAGTGTCTTAGACAGGGAAGCTTTCTTT.

CDR3 coding DNA: TGCGCCAGCAGTTACCGGGACCCGAACACAGATACGCAGTATTTT. Translating it yields CASSYRDPNTDTQYF. This chain connects TRBV10-1 to TRBJ2-3, with D tentatively TRBD1 or TRBD2 (5 bases each). The germline gives CDR1 WNHNN, CDR2 SYGVQD (reference sequence). This CDR3 has 15 residues. V lost 5 bases and J 2 bases, leaving 14 bases between the germline ends.

The V gene is TRBV10-3, the J gene TRBJ2-5; D call uncertain. The V end lost 10 bases, the J end lost 2 bases, and 14 bases lay between the germline ends. The CDR3 consists of 13 residues. Germline V lookup: CDR1 ENHRY, CDR2 SYGVKD. The CDR3 sequence: CATLIIPQETQYF. The CDR3 DNA follows: TGTGCCACCCTAATTATCCCGCAAGAGACCCAGTACTTC.

The chain uses TRBV27 and TRBJ1-1; 10 bases match TRBD1. Losses at the gene ends were 0 bases for V and 1 base for J; bases not matched to a gene: 2. Germline values: CDR1 MNHEY, CDR2 SMNVEV (reference sequence). The CDR3 extends over 16 amino acids. The CDR3 DNA reads as TGTGCCAGCAGTTTATCTAGGACAGGGGGGAACACTGAAGCTTTCTTT. Its translation is CASSLSRTGGNTEAFF.

This sequence joins TRBV5-4 and TRBJ1-1, with D perhaps TRBD1 (5 bases). Germline CDR1 and CDR2: SGHNT and YYREEE (reference sequence). The ends were cut back, 2 bases at V and 1 base at J, with 6 bases in the middle. The CDR3 spans 13 residues. DNA of the CDR3: TGTGCCAGCAGCTTCGGACAGAACACTGAAGCTTTCTTT. Protein: CASSFGQNTEAFF.

The chain carries TRBV19 and TRBJ2-6; either TRBD1 or TRBD2 may fit D (5 bases each). Germline V gene data show CDR1 as LNHDA and CDR2 as SQIVND (reference sequence). The V gene lost 10 bases and the J gene lost 0 bases, with 16 bases spanning the gap. CDR3 length: 16 residues. For the CDR3, the DNA is TGTGCCACCTATGGCGAGGGGAGCTCTGGGGCCAACGTCCTGACTTTC. Protein sequence: CATYGEGSSGANVLTF.

The chain has TRBV4-3 and TRBJ1-1; perhaps TRBD1 as D (5 bases). CDR3 size: 14 residues. V lost 0 bases, J lost 1 base, and 6 bases lay in between. Germline CDR1 and CDR2: LGHNA and YSLEER. DNA of the CDR3: TGCGCCAGCAGCCAAGATAGGGGGAACACTGAAGCTTTCTTT. This gives the protein CASSQDRGNTEAFF.

The CDR3 loop is CSVRGSYEQYF. CDR3 in DNA: TGCAGCGTTCGCGGGTCCTACGAGCAGTACTTC. The chain has TRBV29-1 and TRBJ2-7; possible D gene TRBD2, 5 bases. Germline-derived CDR1 and CDR2 are SQVTM and ANQGSEA. This CDR3 spans 11 amino acids. Trimming removed 5 bases from V and 1 base from J, with 6 bases in between.

This chain joins TRBV19 and TRBJ2-2, with TRBD1 identical over 9 bases. Germline loops: CDR1 LNHDA, CDR2 SQIVND (reference sequence). The junction had 6 bases not matched to a gene; V was cut back by 6 bases and J by 1 base. There are 16 residues in the CDR3. The chain's CDR3 is CASRKWTGENTGELFF. CDR3 in DNA: TGTGCCAGTAGAAAGTGGACAGGGGAGAACACCGGGGAGCTGTTTTTT.

J is TRBJ2-7 and V is TRBV11-2; D unclear. The CDR3 extends over 13 amino acids. V lost 5 bases, J lost 4 bases, and 12 bases lay in between. From germline, CDR1 is SGHAT and CDR2 FQNNGV. The CDR3 DNA follows: TGTGCCAGCAGCGCAAACCTACTTTACGAGCAGTACTTC. It translates to CASSANLLYEQYF.

This chain joins TRBV6-9 and TRBJ2-7; D may be TRBD1 or TRBD2 (6 bases each). V dropped 10 bases and J dropped 9 bases, with 22 bases sitting between them. The CDR3 is made up of 13 amino acids. Looked up from germline, CDR1 is MNHGY and CDR2 is SVAAGI. CDR3 amino acids: CATTTWGALGQYF. The CDR3 region has the DNA TGTGCCACAACGACTTGGGGGGCGCTAGGGCAGTACTTC.

V is TRBV7-9 and J is TRBJ1-1, with TRBD1 matching 7 bases. Germline assignment: CDR1 SEHNR and CDR2 FQNEAQ (reference sequence). CDR3 length equals 14 residues. The V gene end was trimmed by 5 bases and the J gene end by 4 bases; junction bases not matched to a gene: 7. The DNA of the CDR3 is TGTGCCAGCAGCGCTCAGGGGGAGGGCACTGAAGCTTTCTTT. Protein: CASSAQGEGTEAFF.

The chain is built from TRBV27 and TRBJ2-1; D remains ambiguous. The CDR3 contains 13 residues. V lost 2 bases, J lost 5 bases, and 7 bases lay in between. Germline CDR1 reads MNHEY; CDR2 reads SMNVEV (reference sequence). In nucleotides, the CDR3 is TGTGCCAGCAGTTTAAGTTCCCACAATGAGCAGTTCTTC. Protein: CASSLSSHNEQFF.

This clone showed up just once. This chain uses TRBV29-1 with TRBJ2-3; 8 bases agree with TRBD1. The ends lost 8 bases at V and 0 bases at J; junction bases unmatched: 7. Germline assignment: CDR1 SQVTM and CDR2 ANQGSEA. The CDR3 totals 14 residues. CDR3 nucleotides: TGCAGCACGGACAGGGCCACTAGCACAGATACGCAGTATTTT. Protein product: CSTDRATSTDTQYF.

The genes are TRBV2 and TRBJ2-1; 9 nucleotides line up with TRBD2. This CDR3 is built from 13 residues. Germline V gives CDR1 SNHLY, CDR2 FYNNEI. J lost 4 bases, V lost 9 bases, and 4 bases had no gene match. The DNA of the CDR3 is TGTGCCAGTAGCGGGAGTGGATACAATGAGCAGTTCTTC. It encodes CASSGSGYNEQFF.

The table lists this clone with a few counts. The chain joins TRBV7-3 to TRBJ2-2, with D maybe TRBD2 (5 bases). Trimming left V 3 bases short and J 1 base short, with 6 bases between. The length of the CDR3 is 14 residues. Germline V CDR1 and CDR2: SGHTA, FQGTGA. CDR3 nucleotides: TGTGCCAGCAGCTTCGGACTGAACACCGGGGAGCTGTTTTTT. This translates into CASSFGLNTGELFF.